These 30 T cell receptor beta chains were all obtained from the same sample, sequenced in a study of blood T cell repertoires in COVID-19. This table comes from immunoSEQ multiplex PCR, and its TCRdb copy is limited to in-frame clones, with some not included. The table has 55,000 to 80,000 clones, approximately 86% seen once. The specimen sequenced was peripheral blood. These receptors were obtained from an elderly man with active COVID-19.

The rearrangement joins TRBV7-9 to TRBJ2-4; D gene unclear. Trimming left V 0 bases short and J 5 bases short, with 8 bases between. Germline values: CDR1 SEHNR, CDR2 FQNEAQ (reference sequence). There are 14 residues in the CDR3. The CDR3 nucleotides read TGTGCCAGCAGCTTAGCGCTAGGTGAAAACATTCAGTACTTC. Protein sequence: CASSLALGENIQYF. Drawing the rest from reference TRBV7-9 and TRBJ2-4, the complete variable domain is DTGVSQNPRHKITKRGQNVTFRCDPISEHNRLYWYRQTLGQGPEFLTYFQNEAQLEKSRLLSDRFSAERPKGSFSTLEIQRTEQGDSAMYLCASSLALGENIQYFGAGTRLSVL.

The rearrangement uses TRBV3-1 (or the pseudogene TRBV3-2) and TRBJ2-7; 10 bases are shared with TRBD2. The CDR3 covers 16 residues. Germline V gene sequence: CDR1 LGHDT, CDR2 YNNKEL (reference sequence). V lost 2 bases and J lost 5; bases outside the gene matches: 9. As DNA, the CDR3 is TGTGCCAGCAGCCAATTGGCCGCAGCGGGGGGGCACGAGCAGTACTTC. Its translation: CASSQLAAAGGHEQYF.

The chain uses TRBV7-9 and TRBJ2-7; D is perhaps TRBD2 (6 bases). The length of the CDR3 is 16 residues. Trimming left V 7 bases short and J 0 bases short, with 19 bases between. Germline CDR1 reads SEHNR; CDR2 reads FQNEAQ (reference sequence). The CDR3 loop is CASTRIGTSSSYEQYF. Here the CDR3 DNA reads TGTGCCAGCACTCGGATAGGGACTTCCAGCTCCTACGAGCAGTACTTC.

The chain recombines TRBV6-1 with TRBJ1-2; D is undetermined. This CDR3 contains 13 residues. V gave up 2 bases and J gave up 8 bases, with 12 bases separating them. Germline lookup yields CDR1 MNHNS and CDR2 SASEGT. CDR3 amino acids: CASSELSIGGYTF. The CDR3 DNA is TGTGCCAGCAGTGAATTGTCCATCGGGGGCTACACCTTC.

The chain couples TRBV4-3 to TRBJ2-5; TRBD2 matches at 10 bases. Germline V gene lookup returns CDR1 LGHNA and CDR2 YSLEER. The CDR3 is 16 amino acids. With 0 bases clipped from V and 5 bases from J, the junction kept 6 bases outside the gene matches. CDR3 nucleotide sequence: TGCGCCAGCAGCCAAGATATAGGAGCGGGGGGGGAGACCCAGTACTTC. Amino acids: CASSQDIGAGGETQYF.

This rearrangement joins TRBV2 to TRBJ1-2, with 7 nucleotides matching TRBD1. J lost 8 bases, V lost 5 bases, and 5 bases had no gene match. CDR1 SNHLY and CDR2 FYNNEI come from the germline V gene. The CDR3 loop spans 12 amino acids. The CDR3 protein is CASSRTGRGYTF. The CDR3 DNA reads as TGTGCCAGCAGTCGGACAGGAAGGGGCTACACCTTC.

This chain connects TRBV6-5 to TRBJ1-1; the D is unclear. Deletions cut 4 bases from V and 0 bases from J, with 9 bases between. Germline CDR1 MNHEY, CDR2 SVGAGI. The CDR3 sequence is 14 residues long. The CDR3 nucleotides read TGTGCCAGCAGTTCCAGGCGACTGAACACTGAAGCTTTCTTT. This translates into CASSSRRLNTEAFF.

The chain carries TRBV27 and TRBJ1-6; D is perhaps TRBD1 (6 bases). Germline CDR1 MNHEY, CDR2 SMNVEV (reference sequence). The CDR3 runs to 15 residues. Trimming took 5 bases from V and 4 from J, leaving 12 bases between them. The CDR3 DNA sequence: TGTGCCAGCAGTCCCTCCAGGGGATATAATTCACCCCTCCACTTT. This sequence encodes CASSPSRGYNSPLHF.

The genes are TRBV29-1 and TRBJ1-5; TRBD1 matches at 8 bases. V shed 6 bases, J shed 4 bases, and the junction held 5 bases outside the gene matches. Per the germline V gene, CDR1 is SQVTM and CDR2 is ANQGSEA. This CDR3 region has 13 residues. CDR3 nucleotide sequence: TGCAGCGTAGCGACAGGGGTGAATCAGCCCCAGCATTTT. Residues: CSVATGVNQPQHF.

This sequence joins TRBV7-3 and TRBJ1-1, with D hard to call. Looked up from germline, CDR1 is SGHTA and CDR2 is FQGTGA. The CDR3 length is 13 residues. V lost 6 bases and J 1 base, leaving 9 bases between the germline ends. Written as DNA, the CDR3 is TGTGCCAGCAGTTACGACAAGAACACTGAAGCTTTCTTT. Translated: CASSYDKNTEAFF.

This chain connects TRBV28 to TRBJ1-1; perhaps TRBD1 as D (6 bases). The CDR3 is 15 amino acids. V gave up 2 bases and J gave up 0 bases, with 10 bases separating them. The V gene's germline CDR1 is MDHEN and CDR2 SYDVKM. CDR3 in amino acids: CASSLGGVLNTEAFF. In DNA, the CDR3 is TGTGCCAGCAGTTTAGGGGGCGTCTTGAACACTGAAGCTTTCTTT. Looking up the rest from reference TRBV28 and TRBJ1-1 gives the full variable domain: DVKVTQSSRYLVKRTGEKVFLECVQDMDHENMFWYRQDPGLGLRLIYFSYDVKMKEKGDIPEGYSVSREKKERFSLILESASTNQTSMYLCASSLGGVLNTEAFFGQGTRLTVV.

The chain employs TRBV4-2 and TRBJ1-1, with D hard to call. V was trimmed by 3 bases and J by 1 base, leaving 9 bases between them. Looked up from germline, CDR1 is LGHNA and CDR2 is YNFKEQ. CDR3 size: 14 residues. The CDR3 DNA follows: TGTGCCAGCAGCCAGTGGGGAGGGAACACTGAAGCTTTCTTT. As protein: CASSQWGGNTEAFF.

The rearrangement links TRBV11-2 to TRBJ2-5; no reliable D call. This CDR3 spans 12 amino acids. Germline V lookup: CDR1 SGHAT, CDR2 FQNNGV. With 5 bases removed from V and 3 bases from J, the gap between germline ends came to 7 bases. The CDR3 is CASSPFEETQYF. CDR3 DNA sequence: TGTGCCAGCAGCCCTTTTGAAGAGACCCAGTACTTC.

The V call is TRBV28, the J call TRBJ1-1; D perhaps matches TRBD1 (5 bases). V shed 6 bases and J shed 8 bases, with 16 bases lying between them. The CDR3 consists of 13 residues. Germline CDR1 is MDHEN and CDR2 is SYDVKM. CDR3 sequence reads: CASSSGGAAEAFF. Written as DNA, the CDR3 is TGTGCCAGCAGCTCCGGCGGGGCAGCCGAAGCTTTCTTT.

CDR3 residues: CASSLGLTRENTEAFF. CDR3 sequence (DNA): TGCGCCAGCAGCTTGGGTTTAACACGGGAGAACACTGAAGCTTTCTTT. This chain uses TRBV5-1 with TRBJ1-1, with unresolved D. The CDR3 length is 16 residues. Between the trimmed V and J ends, which lost 0 bases and 1 base, there was a span of 13 bases. Germline V CDR1 and CDR2: SGHRS, YFSETQ.

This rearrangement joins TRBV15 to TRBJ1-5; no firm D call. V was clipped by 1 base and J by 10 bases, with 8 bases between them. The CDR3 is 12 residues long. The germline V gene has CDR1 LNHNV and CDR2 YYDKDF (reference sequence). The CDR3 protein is CATSRAGVPQHF. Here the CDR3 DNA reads TGTGCCACCAGCAGAGCGGGAGTCCCCCAGCATTTT.

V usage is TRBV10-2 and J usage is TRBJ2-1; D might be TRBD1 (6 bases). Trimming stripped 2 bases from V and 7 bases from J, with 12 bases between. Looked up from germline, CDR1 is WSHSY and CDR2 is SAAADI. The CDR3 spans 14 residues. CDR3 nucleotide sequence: TGCGCCAGCAGTGAGCTAGGACAGAAGAATGAGCAGTTCTTC. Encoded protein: CASSELGQKNEQFF.

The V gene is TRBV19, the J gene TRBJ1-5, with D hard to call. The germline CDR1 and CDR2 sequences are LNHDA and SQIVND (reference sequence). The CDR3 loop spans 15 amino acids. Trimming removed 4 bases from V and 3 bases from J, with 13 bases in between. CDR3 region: CASSKAPGANQPQHF. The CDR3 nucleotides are TGTGCCAGTAGTAAGGCTCCGGGAGCCAATCAGCCCCAGCATTTT.

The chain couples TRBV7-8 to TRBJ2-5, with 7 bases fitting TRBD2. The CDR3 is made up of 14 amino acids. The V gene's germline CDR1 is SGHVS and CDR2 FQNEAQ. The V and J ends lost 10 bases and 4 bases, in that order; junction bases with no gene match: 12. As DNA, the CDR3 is TGTGCCACCGACGCCGCGGGGGTATTAGAGACCCAGTACTTC. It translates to CATDAAGVLETQYF. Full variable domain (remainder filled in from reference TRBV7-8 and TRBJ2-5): GAGVSQSPRYKVAKRGQDVALRCDPISGHVSLFWYQQALGQGPEFLTYFQNEAQLDKSGLPSDRFFAERPEGSVSTLKIQRTQQEDSAVYLCATDAAGVLETQYFGPGTRLLVL.

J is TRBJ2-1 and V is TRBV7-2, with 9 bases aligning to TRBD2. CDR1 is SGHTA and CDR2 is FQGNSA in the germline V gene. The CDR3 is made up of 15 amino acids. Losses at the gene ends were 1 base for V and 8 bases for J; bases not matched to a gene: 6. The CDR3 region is CASSLGGGDDYEQFF. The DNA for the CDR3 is TGTGCCAGCAGCTTAGGCGGGGGGGATGATTATGAGCAGTTCTTC.

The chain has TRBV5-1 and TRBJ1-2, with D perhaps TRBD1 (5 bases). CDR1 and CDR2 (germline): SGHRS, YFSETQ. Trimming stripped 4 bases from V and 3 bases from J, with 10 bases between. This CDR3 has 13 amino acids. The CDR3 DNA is TGCGCCAGCAGCATCGGGGGTGACTATGGCTACACCTTC. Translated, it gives CASSIGGDYGYTF.

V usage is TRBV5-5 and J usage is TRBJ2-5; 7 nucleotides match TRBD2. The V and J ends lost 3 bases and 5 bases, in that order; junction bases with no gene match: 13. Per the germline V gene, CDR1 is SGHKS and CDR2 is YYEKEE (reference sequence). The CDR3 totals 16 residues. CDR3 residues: CASSSTIGEGGETQYF. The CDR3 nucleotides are TGTGCCAGCAGCTCGACCATAGGGGAGGGAGGGGAGACCCAGTACTTC.

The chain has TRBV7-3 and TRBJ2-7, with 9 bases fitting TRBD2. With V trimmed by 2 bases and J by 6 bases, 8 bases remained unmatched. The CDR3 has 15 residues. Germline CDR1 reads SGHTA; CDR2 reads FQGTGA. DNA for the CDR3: TGTGCCAGCAGCTTAGCGGGAGGGCCGGCGGGCGAGCAGTACTTC. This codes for CASSLAGGPAGEQYF.

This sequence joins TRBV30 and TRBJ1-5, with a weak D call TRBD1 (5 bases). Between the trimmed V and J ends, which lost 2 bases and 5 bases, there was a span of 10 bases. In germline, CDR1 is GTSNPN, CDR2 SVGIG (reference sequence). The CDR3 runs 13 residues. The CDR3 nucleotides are TGTGCCTGGAGTAAGGTAGGGGATCAGCCCCAGCATTTT. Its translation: CAWSKVGDQPQHF.

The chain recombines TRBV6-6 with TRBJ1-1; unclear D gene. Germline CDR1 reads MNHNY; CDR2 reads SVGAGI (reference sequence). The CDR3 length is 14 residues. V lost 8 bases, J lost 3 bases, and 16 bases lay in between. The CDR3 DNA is TGTGCCAGCCGAGGACTAGACACTCACACTGAAGCTTTCTTT. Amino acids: CASRGLDTHTEAFF.

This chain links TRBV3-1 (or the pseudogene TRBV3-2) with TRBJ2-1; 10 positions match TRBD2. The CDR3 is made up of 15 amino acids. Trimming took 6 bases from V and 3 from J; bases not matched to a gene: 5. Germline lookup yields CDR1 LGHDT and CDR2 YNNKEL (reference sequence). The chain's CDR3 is CASRPSGSSYNEQFF. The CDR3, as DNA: TGTGCCAGCAGGCCTAGCGGGAGCAGCTACAATGAGCAGTTCTTC.

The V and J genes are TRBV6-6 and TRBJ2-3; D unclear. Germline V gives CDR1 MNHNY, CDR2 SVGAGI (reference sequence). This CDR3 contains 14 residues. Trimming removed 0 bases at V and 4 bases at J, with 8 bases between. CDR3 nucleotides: TGTGCCAGCAGTTACTCTTTCGGAGCAGATACGCAGTATTTT. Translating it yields CASSYSFGADTQYF.

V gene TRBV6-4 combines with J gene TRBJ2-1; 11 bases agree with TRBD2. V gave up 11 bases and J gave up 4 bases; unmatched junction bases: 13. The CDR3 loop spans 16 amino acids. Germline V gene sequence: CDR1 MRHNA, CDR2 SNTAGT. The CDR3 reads CARSPRLAGSYNEQFF. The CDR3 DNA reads TGTGCCCGCTCCCCGAGACTAGCGGGATCGTACAATGAGCAGTTCTTC.

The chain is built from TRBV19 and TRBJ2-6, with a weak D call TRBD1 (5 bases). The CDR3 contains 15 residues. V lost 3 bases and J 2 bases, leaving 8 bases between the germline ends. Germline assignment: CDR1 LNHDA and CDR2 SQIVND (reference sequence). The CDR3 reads CASSIQGTGANVLTF. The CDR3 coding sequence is TGTGCCAGTAGTATCCAGGGTACTGGGGCCAACGTCCTGACTTTC.

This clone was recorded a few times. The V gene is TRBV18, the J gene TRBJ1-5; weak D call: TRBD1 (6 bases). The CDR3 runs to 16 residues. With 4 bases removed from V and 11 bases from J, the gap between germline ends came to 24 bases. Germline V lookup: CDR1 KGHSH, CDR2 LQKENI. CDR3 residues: CASSLQQGGSLWTQHF. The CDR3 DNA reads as TGTGCCAGCTCACTCCAGCAAGGGGGTAGTTTATGGACCCAGCATTTT. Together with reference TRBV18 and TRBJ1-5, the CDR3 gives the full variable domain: NAGVMQNPRHLVRRRGQEARLRCSPMKGHSHVYWYRQLPEEGLKFMVYLQKENIIDESGMPKERFSAEFPKEGPSILRIQQVVRGDSAAYFCASSLQQGGSLWTQHFGDGTRLSIL.